The source of this TCR beta chain is a study of T cells after yellow fever vaccination. For the study at large: With SMART-Seq v4 Ultra Low Input, the fractions containing low cell numbers were prepared.

Study findings and constraints: The secondary T-cell response peaked on day 5, not day 15, but was weaker. Just a small share of clonotypes turned up in the CD4 compartment as well as the CD8 compartment.

This clonotype was seen ten or more times. The antigen is unknown. TCRdb reprocessed the 5' RACE reads via MiXCR and lists one record per CDR3 protein. The data contain around 100,000 distinct CDR3 sequences, more than 7.5% of them singletons. The sequences come from CD8+ T cells sorted from PBMCs, collected 45 days after the yellow fever booster vaccination. The TCR sequence derives from a man aged 30 to 39 who received the YFV17D yellow fever vaccine.

For the CDR3, the DNA is TGCAGTGCTAGAGGGCAAAAGCGGGAGGGTTACAATGAGCAGTTCTTC. Protein: CSARGQKREGYNEQFF. The V gene is TRBV20-1, the J gene TRBJ2-1; 10 nucleotides match TRBD2. Germline CDR1 DFQATT, CDR2 SNEGSKA (reference sequence). Germline trimming cut 1 base from V and 4 bases from J; bases unmatched to any gene: 7. This CDR3 contains 16 residues.